These 25 T cell receptor beta chains share one sample of origin, sequenced in a study of T cells in Graves' hyperthyroidism and ophthalmopathy. What was amplified from RNA transcripts were TCR beta CDR3 regions. When the TCR CDR3 underwent first-round RT-PCR, the HTBI primer set was used. TCRdb reanalysed the multiplex PCR reads using MiXCR and keeps one entry per CDR3 protein. The sample carries about 500,000 distinct CDR3 sequences, 35% to 50% recorded once. Source material: peripheral blood or thyroid tissue (not recorded which). The receptors here all came from an adult woman with Graves' disease, either hyperthyroidism or ophthalmopathy (not recorded which).

The chain joins TRBV9 to TRBJ2-2; D gene unclear. Trimming stripped 3 bases from V and 1 base from J, with 10 bases between. CDR3 size: 15 residues. The germline CDR1 and CDR2 sequences are SGDLS and YYNGEE. Written as DNA, the CDR3 is TGTGCCAGCAGCGATTCCTTCAAGAACACCGGGGAGCTGTTTTTT. It yields the protein CASSDSFKNTGELFF.

This clonotype turned up a few times. The chain has TRBV10-3 and TRBJ1-2, with D uncertain. There are 15 residues in the CDR3. The germline V and J ends were trimmed by 5 bases and 4 bases, with 17 bases remaining between them. Germline V gene data show CDR1 as ENHRY and CDR2 as SYGVKD. The CDR3: CAISNRLGGRYGYTF. The CDR3 coding sequence is TGTGCCATCAGTAACCGGCTCGGAGGTCGCTATGGCTACACCTTC.

This clonotype appeared many times. For the CDR3, the DNA is TGTGCCATCAGTGAAGAAGGAGTTAGTCAGCCCCAGCATTTT. It translates to CAISEEGVSQPQHF. The V gene is TRBV10-3, the J gene TRBJ1-5; D unclear. The CDR3 is made up of 14 amino acids. V lost 3 bases and J 6 bases, leaving 12 bases between the germline ends. Germline lookup yields CDR1 ENHRY and CDR2 SYGVKD.

This clonotype came up many times. The rearrangement uses TRBV6-1 and TRBJ1-5; TRBD1 aligns across 8 bases. Germline assignment: CDR1 MNHNS and CDR2 SASEGT. CDR3 length equals 14 residues. The ends lost 4 bases at V and 3 bases at J; junction bases unmatched: 2. The CDR3 nucleotides read TGTGCCAGCAGTGGGACAGGGAACAATCAGCCCCAGCATTTT. Protein product: CASSGTGNNQPQHF.

This clonotype was detected once. The chain carries TRBV11-2 and TRBJ1-5; 10 bases are shared with TRBD1. Germline V gives CDR1 SGHAT, CDR2 FQNNGV. There are 15 residues in the CDR3. Trimming at V came to 3 bases and at J to 8 bases, leaving 7 bases not matched to a gene. The CDR3 region is CASSFGTGVGKPQHF. The DNA of the CDR3 is TGTGCCAGCAGCTTCGGGACAGGGGTTGGAAAGCCCCAGCATTTT.

CDR3 sequence reads: CASSLSWGASEQYF. DNA of the CDR3: TGTGCCAGCAGCTTAAGTTGGGGAGCGAGCGAGCAGTACTTC. The chain combines TRBV7-8 with TRBJ2-7, with a tentative D call TRBD2 (5 bases). V lost 2 bases to trimming and J lost 6 bases, with 14 bases between them. In germline, CDR1 is SGHVS, CDR2 FQNEAQ. The CDR3 is 14 amino acids. Full variable domain (remainder filled in from reference TRBV7-8 and TRBJ2-7): GAGVSQSPRYKVAKRGQDVALRCDPISGHVSLFWYQQALGQGPEFLTYFQNEAQLDKSGLPSDRFFAERPEGSVSTLKIQRTQQEDSAVYLCASSLSWGASEQYFGPGTRLTVT.

The rearrangement joins TRBV6-1 to TRBJ1-2; D is uncertain. The V gene's germline CDR1 is MNHNS and CDR2 SASEGT. The V and J ends lost 7 bases and 4 bases respectively, with 10 bases between them. This CDR3 is 12 amino acids long. CDR3 region: CASTPAGYGYTF. DNA of the CDR3: TGTGCCAGCACCCCTGCGGGCTATGGCTACACCTTC.

The chain is built from TRBV25-1 and TRBJ1-3; D is uncertain. CDR1 is MGHDK and CDR2 is SYGVNS in the germline V gene. The CDR3 sequence is 13 residues long. The V end was cut by 6 bases, the J end by 0 bases, with 6 bases between. The CDR3 spells CASSRSSGNTIYF. The CDR3 nucleotides are TGTGCCAGCAGCAGGAGCTCTGGAAACACCATATATTTT.

This clonotype was counted at least ten times. The chain employs TRBV11-2 and TRBJ2-2, with D uncertain. The CDR3 is 15 amino acids. Germline CDR1 and CDR2: SGHAT and FQNNGV. Trimming pared 0 bases from V and 5 bases from J, leaving 10 bases between. The CDR3 region is CASSLDPLTTGELFF. CDR3 bases: TGTGCCAGCAGCTTAGATCCGTTAACGACCGGGGAGCTGTTTTTT.

The V call is TRBV9, the J call TRBJ2-6; D is undetermined. CDR3 length: 14 residues. The germline V gene encodes CDR1 SGDLS and CDR2 YYNGEE. The germline V and J ends were trimmed by 4 bases and 4 bases, with 9 bases remaining between them. CDR3 residues: CASSFPPGANVLTF. CDR3 coding DNA: TGTGCCAGCAGCTTCCCTCCCGGGGCCAACGTCCTGACTTTC.

The chain combines TRBV5-1 with TRBJ2-2, with 9 positions matching TRBD2. CDR3 size: 15 residues. From germline, CDR1 is SGHRS and CDR2 YFSETQ. The trim removed 5 bases at V and 0 bases at J, leaving 2 bases unmatched. CDR3 nucleotide sequence: TGCGCCAGCAGTCTAGCGGGGACGAACACCGGGGAGCTGTTTTTT. Amino acid sequence: CASSLAGTNTGELFF.

V and J are TRBV10-3 and TRBJ1-2; 7 nucleotides align to TRBD1. Germline values: CDR1 ENHRY, CDR2 SYGVKD. The CDR3 is made up of 17 amino acids. The V segment lost 7 bases and the J segment 5 bases; nucleotides outside the gene matches: 19. CDR3: CAITRGENQTERYGYTF. The CDR3 bases are TGTGCCATCACCAGGGGGGAGAATCAGACAGAACGATATGGCTACACCTTC.

In its sample, this clonotype was seen many times. DNA of the CDR3: TGCAGCGCCGGGGGTGAGGAAGCTTTCTTT. Protein product: CSAGGEEAFF. The chain couples TRBV29-1 to TRBJ1-1, with D maybe TRBD1 (5 bases). CDR1 and CDR2 (germline): SQVTM, ANQGSEA. This CDR3 has 10 amino acids. The V end lost 7 bases, the J end lost 8 bases, and 11 bases lay between the germline ends.

This clonotype was counted between two and nine times. This rearrangement joins TRBV7-9 to TRBJ1-2, with D perhaps matching TRBD1 (6 bases). Germline V gene lookup returns CDR1 SEHNR and CDR2 FQNEAQ (reference sequence). V was cut by 4 bases and J by 6 bases, with 15 bases left in between. The CDR3 extends over 14 amino acids. The CDR3 coding sequence is TGTGCCAGCAGCTCATACACAGGGAATAATGGCTACACCTTC. Protein: CASSSYTGNNGYTF.

In this sample, this clonotype turned up a few times. The chain carries TRBV19 and TRBJ2-7; a possible D gene is TRBD2 (6 bases). Between the trimmed V and J ends, which lost 4 bases and 2 bases, there was a span of 12 bases. Germline V CDR1 and CDR2: LNHDA, SQIVND (reference sequence). CDR3 length: 14 amino acids. CDR3 in amino acids: CASSKGREPYEQYF. In DNA form, the CDR3 reads TGTGCCAGTAGTAAAGGACGGGAGCCCTACGAGCAGTACTTC.

This clonotype was recorded at least ten times. The genes are TRBV5-6 and TRBJ2-7; 8 nucleotides agree with TRBD2. V was clipped by 4 bases and J by 2 bases; unmatched bases: 8. The length of the CDR3 is 15 residues. Germline loops: CDR1 SGHDT, CDR2 YYEEEE. The CDR3 protein is CASSPPGLGPYEQYF. The CDR3 DNA reads as TGTGCCAGCAGCCCGCCGGGACTAGGGCCCTACGAGCAGTACTTC.

The chain recombines TRBV15 with TRBJ1-2; TRBD1 might be the D (6 bases). Trimming took 5 bases from V and 2 from J, leaving 21 bases between them. Per the germline V gene, CDR1 is LNHNV and CDR2 is YYDKDF (reference sequence). There are 17 residues in the CDR3. The CDR3: CATSSLPDSLLNYGYTF. As DNA, the CDR3 is TGTGCCACCAGCTCTCTTCCGGACAGTCTTTTAAACTATGGCTACACCTTC.

This clonotype was seen repeatedly, ten times or more. This chain uses TRBV11-2 with TRBJ1-2, with D tentatively TRBD1 (6 bases). Trimming removed 3 bases at V and 8 bases at J, with 10 bases between. Germline V lookup: CDR1 SGHAT, CDR2 FQNNGV. This CDR3 is built from 12 residues. The chain's CDR3 is CASSLGAGGYTF. CDR3 DNA: TGTGCCAGCAGCTTGGGGGCTGGGGGCTACACCTTC.

The sample holds many counts of this clonotype. The chain has TRBV19 and TRBJ1-1; no reliable D call. In germline, CDR1 is LNHDA, CDR2 SQIVND (reference sequence). The CDR3 sequence is 16 residues long. Trimming removed 6 bases at V and 0 bases at J, with 17 bases between. CDR3 amino acids: CASRWKTQSMNTEAFF. For the CDR3, the DNA is TGTGCCAGTAGGTGGAAAACGCAGAGTATGAACACTGAAGCTTTCTTT.

This clonotype was found once. The DNA is left out, because the CDR3 cannot be placed on it with certainty; the CDR3 is given as TCRdb lists it. The V gene is TRBV25-1, the J gene TRBJ1-2. Germline values: CDR1 MGHDK, CDR2 SYGVNS. 16 amino acids form the CDR3, both terminal residues included. CDR3: CACSARDLARNYGYTF.

Only a few counts were recorded for this clonotype. The rearrangement joins TRBV10-1 to TRBJ2-5, with unresolved D. The V end was cut by 0 bases, the J end by 7 bases, with 9 bases between. The CDR3 extends over 13 amino acids. Germline V lookup: CDR1 WNHNN, CDR2 SYGVQD (reference sequence). The CDR3 sequence: CASSESTSGTQYF. The CDR3 DNA reads TGCGCCAGCAGTGAGTCGACTTCAGGGACCCAGTACTTC.

This clonotype was observed a few times. A much larger clone differs by one base, so this may be a read error. The chain couples TRBV2 to TRBJ2-7, with D perhaps TRBD1 or TRBD2 (5 bases each). The V end lost 11 bases, the J end lost 10 bases, and 18 bases lay between the germline ends. CDR3 length: 11 residues. The germline V gene encodes CDR1 SNHLY and CDR2 FYNNEI. CDR3 DNA sequence: TGTGCCGGAGGAACCGCAGGGAACCAGTACTTC. It codes for CAGGTAGNQYF.

Many counts were recorded for this clonotype. The chain carries TRBV9 and TRBJ2-5; D assignment may be TRBD1 or TRBD2 (5 bases each). V was shortened by 4 bases and J by 3 bases, with 19 bases between the two germline ends. The CDR3 length is 16 residues. Germline CDR1 reads SGDLS; CDR2 reads YYNGEE. CDR3 region: CASSTAAGTTKETQYF. CDR3 in DNA: TGTGCCAGCAGCACAGCCGCCGGGACCACTAAAGAGACCCAGTACTTC.

This clonotype has at least ten counts. The J gene is TRBJ2-2, the V gene TRBV4-1; D remains unclear. Germline loops: CDR1 MGHRA, CDR2 YSYEKL. This CDR3 has 13 residues. Trimming took 2 bases from V and 5 from J, leaving 6 bases between them. The CDR3 nucleotides read TGCGCCAGCAGCCAAACTCCAACCGGGGAGCTGTTTTTT. Translation: CASSQTPTGELFF.

The chain uses TRBV19 and TRBJ2-7, with 8 bases identical to TRBD1. Germline CDR1 LNHDA, CDR2 SQIVND (reference sequence). Unmatched junction bases numbered 8, after V lost 5 bases and J lost 2 bases. This CDR3 contains 15 residues. In DNA, the CDR3 is TGTGCCAGTAGTCCTGTGGGACAGGCGGCCTACGAGCAGTACTTC. It codes for CASSPVGQAAYEQYF.